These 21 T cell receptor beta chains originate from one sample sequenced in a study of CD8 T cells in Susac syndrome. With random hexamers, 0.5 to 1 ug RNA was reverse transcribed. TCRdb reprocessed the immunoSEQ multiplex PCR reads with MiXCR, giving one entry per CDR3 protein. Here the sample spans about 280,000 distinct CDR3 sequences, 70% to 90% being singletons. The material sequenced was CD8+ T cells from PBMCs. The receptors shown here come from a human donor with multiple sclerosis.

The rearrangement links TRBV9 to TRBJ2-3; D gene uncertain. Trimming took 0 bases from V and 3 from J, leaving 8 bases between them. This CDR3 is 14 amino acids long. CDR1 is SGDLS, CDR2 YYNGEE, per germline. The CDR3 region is CASSVATVTDTQYF. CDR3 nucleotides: TGTGCCAGCAGCGTAGCCACAGTAACAGATACGCAGTATTTT. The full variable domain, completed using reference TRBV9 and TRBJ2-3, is DSGVTQTPKHLITATGQRVTLRCSPRSGDLSVYWYQQSLDQGLQFLIQYYNGEERAKGNILERFSAQQFPDLHSELNLSSLELGDSALYFCASSVATVTDTQYFGPGTRLTVL.

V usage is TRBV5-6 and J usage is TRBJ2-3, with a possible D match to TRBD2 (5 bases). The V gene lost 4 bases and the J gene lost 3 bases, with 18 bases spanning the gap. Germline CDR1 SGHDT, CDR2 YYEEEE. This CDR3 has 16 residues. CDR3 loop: CASSGDKFRGTDTQYF. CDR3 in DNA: TGTGCCAGCAGCGGCGACAAATTCCGCGGGACAGATACGCAGTATTTT.

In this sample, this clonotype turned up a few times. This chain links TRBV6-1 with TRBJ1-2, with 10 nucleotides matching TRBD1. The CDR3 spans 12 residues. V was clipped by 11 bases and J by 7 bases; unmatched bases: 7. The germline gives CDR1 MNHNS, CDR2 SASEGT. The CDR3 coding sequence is TGTGCCGGACGGGACAGGGGAGGTGGCTACACCTTC. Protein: CAGRDRGGGYTF.

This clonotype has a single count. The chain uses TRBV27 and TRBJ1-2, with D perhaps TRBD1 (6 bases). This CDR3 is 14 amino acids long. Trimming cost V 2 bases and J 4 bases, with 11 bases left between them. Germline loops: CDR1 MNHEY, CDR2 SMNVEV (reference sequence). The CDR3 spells CASSLQGLGYGYTF. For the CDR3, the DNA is TGTGCCAGCAGTTTACAGGGGCTGGGCTATGGCTACACCTTC.

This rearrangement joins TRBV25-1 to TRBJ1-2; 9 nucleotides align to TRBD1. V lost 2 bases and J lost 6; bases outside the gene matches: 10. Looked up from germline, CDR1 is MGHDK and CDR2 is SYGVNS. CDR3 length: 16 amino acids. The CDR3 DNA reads TGTGCCAGCAGTGAAAGGGACAGGGAATTTTACGATGGCTACACCTTC. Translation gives CASSERDREFYDGYTF.

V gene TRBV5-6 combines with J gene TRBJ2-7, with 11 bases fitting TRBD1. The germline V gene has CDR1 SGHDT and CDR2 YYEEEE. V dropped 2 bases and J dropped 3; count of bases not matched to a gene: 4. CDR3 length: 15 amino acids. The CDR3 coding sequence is TGTGCCAGCAGCTTCGGGACAGGGGGTTTCTACGAGCAGTACTTC. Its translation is CASSFGTGGFYEQYF.

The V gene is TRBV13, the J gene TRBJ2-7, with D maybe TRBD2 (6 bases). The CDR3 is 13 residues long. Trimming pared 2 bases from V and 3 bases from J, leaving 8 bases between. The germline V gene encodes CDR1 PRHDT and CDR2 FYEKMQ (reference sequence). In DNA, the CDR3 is TGTGCCAGCAGCTTAAATAGCGGCTACGAGCAGTACTTC. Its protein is CASSLNSGYEQYF.

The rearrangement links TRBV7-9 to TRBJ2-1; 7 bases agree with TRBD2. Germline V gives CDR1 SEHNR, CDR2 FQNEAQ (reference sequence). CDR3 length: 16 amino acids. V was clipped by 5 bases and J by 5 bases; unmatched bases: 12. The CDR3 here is CASSPEGRGTNNEQFF. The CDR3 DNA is TGTGCCAGCAGCCCGGAGGGTCGTGGGACTAACAATGAGCAGTTCTTC.

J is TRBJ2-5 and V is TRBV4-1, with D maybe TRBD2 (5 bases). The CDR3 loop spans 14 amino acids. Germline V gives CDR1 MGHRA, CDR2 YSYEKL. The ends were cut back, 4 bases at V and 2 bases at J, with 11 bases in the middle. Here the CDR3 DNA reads TGCGCCAGCAGCCTAGCGATGGGACAAGAGACCCAGTACTTC. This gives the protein CASSLAMGQETQYF.

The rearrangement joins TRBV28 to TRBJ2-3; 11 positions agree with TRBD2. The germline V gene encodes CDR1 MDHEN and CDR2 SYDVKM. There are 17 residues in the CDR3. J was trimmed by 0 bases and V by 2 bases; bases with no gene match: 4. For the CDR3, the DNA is TGTGCCAGCAGTTTAAAGGGACTAGCGGCTAGCACAGATACGCAGTATTTT. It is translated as CASSLKGLAASTDTQYF.

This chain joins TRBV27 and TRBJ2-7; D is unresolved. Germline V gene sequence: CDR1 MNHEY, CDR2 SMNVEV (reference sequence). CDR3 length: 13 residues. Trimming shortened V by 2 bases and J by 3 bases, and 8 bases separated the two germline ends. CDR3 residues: CASSLIGNYEQYF. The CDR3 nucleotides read TGTGCCAGCAGTTTAATCGGAAACTACGAGCAGTACTTC.

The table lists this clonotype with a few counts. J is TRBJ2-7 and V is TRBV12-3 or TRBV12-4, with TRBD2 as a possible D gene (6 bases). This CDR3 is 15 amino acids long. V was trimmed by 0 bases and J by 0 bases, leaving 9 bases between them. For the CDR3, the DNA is TGTGCCAGCAGTTTAGCGGGAGGCAGCTCCTACGAGCAGTACTTC. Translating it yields CASSLAGGSSYEQYF.

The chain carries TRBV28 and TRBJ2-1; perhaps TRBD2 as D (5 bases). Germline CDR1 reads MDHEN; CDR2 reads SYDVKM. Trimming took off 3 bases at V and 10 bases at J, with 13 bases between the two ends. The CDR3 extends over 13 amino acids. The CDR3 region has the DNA TGTGCCAGCAGTTTGGGCTACACGGGGGAGCAGTTCTTC. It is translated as CASSLGYTGEQFF.

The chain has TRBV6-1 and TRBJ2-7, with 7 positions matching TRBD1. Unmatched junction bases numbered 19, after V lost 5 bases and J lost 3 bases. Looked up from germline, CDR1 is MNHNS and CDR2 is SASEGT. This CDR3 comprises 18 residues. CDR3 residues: CASSPLLPPTGSVYEQYF. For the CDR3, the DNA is TGTGCCAGCAGTCCTCTCCTCCCCCCGACAGGGTCCGTCTACGAGCAGTACTTC.

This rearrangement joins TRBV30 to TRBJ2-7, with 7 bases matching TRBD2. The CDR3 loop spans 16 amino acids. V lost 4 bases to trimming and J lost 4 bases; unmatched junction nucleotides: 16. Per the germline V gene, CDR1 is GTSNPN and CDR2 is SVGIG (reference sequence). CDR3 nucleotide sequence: TGTGCCTGGACTGGCGTGGGCGGGAGCGCCAGGTACGAGCAGTACTTC. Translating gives CAWTGVGGSARYEQYF.

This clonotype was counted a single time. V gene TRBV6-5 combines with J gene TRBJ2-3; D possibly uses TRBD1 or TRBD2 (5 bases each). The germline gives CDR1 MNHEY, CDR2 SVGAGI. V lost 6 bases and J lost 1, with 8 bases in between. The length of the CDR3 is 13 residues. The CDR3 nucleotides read TGTGCCAGCAGCGGGGCCCGCACAGATACGCAGTATTTT. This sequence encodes CASSGARTDTQYF.

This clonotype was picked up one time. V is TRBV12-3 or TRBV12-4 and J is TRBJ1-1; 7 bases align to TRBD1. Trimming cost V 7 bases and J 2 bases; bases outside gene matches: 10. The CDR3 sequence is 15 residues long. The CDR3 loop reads CASTPGGGPNTEAFF. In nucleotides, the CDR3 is TGTGCCAGCACTCCTGGAGGGGGCCCAAACACTGAAGCTTTCTTT.

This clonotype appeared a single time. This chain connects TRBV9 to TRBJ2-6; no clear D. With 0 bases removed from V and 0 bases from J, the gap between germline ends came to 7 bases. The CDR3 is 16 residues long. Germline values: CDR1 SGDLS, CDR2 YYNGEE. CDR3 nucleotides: TGTGCCAGCAGCGTAGCTAGGATCTCTGGGGCCAACGTCCTGACTTTC. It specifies CASSVARISGANVLTF.

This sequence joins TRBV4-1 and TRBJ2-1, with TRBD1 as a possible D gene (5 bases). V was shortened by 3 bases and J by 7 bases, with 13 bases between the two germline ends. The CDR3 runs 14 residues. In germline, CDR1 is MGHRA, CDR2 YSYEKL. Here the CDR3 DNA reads TGCGCCAGCAGCCACCCCCCGCAGGGAAATGAGCAGTTCTTC. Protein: CASSHPPQGNEQFF.

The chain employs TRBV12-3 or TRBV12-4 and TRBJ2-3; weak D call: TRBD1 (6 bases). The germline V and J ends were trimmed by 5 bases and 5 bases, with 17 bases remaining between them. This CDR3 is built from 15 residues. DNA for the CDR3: TGTGCCAGCAGTCCAACAGGGATACCAGGAGATACGCAGTATTTT. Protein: CASSPTGIPGDTQYF.

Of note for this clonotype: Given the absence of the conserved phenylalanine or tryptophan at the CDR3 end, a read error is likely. CDR3 loop: CASSVRDYNEQFL. The CDR3 DNA follows: TGTGCCAGCAGCGTCCGGGACTACAATGAGCAGTTCCTC. The chain carries TRBV14 and TRBJ2-1; a possible D gene is TRBD2 (5 bases). CDR3 length: 13 residues. Germline CDR1 reads SGHDN; CDR2 reads FVKESK. Trimming removed 5 bases from V and 3 bases from J, with 8 bases in between.